The clone carrying this TCR beta chain has just one count. Its antigen is currently unknown. This specimen belongs to a study of T cells in localized non-small cell lung cancer. General study results and limits: Longer overall survival was associated with a higher density of T cells in the blood. Uninvolved adjacent lung, not tumor, had the highest T cell clonality.

The protocol was immunoSEQ multiplex PCR, while the TCRdb copy is restricted to in-frame clones and leaves out a portion. The sample records 38,000 or so clones, 86% being singletons. Trimming removed 3 bases at V and 9 bases at J, with 9 bases between. The CDR3 totals 12 residues. Germline V lookup: CDR1 SGHTA, CDR2 FQGNSA. The sequenced sample was peripheral blood mononuclear cells, obtained before any cancer treatment. This TCR was sampled from a male donor aged 60 or older with stage II lung adenocarcinoma. The chain combines TRBV7-2 with TRBJ1-5, with D possibly being TRBD1 (5 bases). CDR3 sequence reads: CASSFAGLPQHF. In nucleotides, the CDR3 is TGTGCCAGCAGCTTTGCAGGGTTGCCCCAGCATTTT.